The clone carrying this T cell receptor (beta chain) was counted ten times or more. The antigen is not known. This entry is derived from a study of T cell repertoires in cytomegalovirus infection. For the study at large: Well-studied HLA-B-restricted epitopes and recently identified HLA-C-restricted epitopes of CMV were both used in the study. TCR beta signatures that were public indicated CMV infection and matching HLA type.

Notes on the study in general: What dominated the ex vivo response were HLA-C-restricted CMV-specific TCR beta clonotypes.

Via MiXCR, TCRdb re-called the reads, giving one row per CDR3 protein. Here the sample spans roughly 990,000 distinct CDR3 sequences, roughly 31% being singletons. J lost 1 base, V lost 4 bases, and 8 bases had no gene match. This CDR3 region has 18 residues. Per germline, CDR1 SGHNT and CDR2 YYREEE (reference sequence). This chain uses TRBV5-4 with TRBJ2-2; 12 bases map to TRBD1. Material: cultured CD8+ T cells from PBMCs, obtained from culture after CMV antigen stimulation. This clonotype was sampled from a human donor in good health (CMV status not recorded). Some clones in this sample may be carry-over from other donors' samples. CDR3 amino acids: CASSPRDRGPWNTGELFF. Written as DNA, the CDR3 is TGTGCCAGCAGCCCCAGGGACAGGGGGCCTTGGAACACCGGGGAGCTGTTTTTT.